What follows describes a single TCR beta chain. This CDR3 region has 15 residues. The junction had 1 base not matched to a gene; V was cut back by 3 bases and J by 3 bases. Germline CDR1 and CDR2: SGHNT and YENEEA. This record belongs to a study of STAT5B mutations in CD4+ large granular lymphocyte leukemia. The survey-level immunoSEQ assay was used. Some clones are missing from TCRdb's copy, which holds only in-frame ones; the method was immunoSEQ multiplex PCR. The table lists tens of thousands of clones, 80% to 85% of them singletons. The sequencing sample was made of CD4+ T cells from blood buffy coats. The rearrangement joins TRBV11-3 to TRBJ2-1; TRBD2 matches at 11 bases. The clonotype was recovered from a human donor in good health. The CDR3 DNA is TGTGCCAGCAGCTTCGGGACTAGCGGCTACAATGAGCAGTTCTTC. Amino acids: CASSFGTSGYNEQFF.